This TCR beta chain emerged from a study of cytomegalovirus exposure and HLA in healthy donors. Study observations and caveats: Cytomegalovirus-associated TCR beta chains were listed, numbering 150 to 200.

Looked up from germline, CDR1 is SGHRS and CDR2 is YFSETQ. The CDR3 has 14 amino acids. In the PCR, 60 Vbeta and 13 Jbeta primers were used. Profiled with immunoSEQ multiplex PCR; TCRdb holds only in-frame clones, not every one. Here the sample spans fewer than 150,000 clones, approximately 80% being singletons. About this clone itself: As yet, its antigen is unknown. One end of the junction does not line up with germline, which may come from a read error.

Sequenced input: PBMCs. This chain connects TRBV5-1 to TRBJ2-3; TRBD1 might be the D (5 bases). The TCR was taken from a male donor in good health and CMV-seronegative. The CDR3 protein is CASSLSRVTDTRYF. CDR3 in DNA: TGCGCCAGCAGCTTGAGTCGGGTGACAGATACGCGGTATTTT.